This T cell receptor (beta chain) was sequenced during a study of cytomegalovirus exposure and HLA in healthy donors. Vbeta (60) and Jbeta (13) primers were used in the PCR. Some clones are missing from TCRdb's copy, which holds only in-frame ones; the method was immunoSEQ multiplex PCR. Of about 170,000 clones listed, 80% to 90% were seen once; the top ten hold over 0.65%. V shed 2 bases and J shed 3 bases, with 14 bases lying between them. The germline CDR1 and CDR2 sequences are PRHDT and FYEKMQ (reference sequence). The CDR3 totals 15 residues. This TCR came from a woman aged 18-29 years in good health and CMV-seronegative. Sequences were obtained from PBMCs. This rearrangement joins TRBV13 to TRBJ2-7; TRBD2 is a possible D gene (5 bases). The CDR3 protein is CASSLLGLEGYEQYF. DNA for the CDR3: TGTGCCAGCAGCTTATTGGGGTTAGAGGGCTACGAGCAGTACTTC.